The 8 T cell receptor beta chains reported below all come from one sample, sequenced in a study of OX40 agonist ivuxolimab in advanced cancers. The table came from immunoSEQ multiplex PCR; TCRdb's copy has only in-frame clones and leaves some out. The sample consists of tens of thousands of clones, 80% to 90% of them appearing once. Sequenced material: CD4+ or CD8+ T cells sorted from blood, taken in a trial of the OX40 agonist ivuxolimab. These TCRs come from an adult with an advanced solid tumor such as melanoma, head and neck, liver or kidney cancer.

This chain links TRBV4-3 with TRBJ2-3; D may be TRBD1 or TRBD2 (5 bases each). CDR1 and CDR2 from the germline V gene are LGHNA and YSLEER. The CDR3 spans 15 residues. The V and J ends lost 4 bases and 2 bases respectively, with 13 bases between them. CDR3 in amino acids: CASSREGTNTDTQYF. The CDR3 DNA follows: TGCGCCAGCAGCCGAGAGGGGACGAACACAGATACGCAGTATTTT.

The CDR3 sequence is CASSQTYEQYF. The CDR3 nucleotides are TGTGCCAGCAGCCAAACCTACGAGCAGTACTTC. J is TRBJ2-7 and V is TRBV14; D unresolved. Germline CDR1 is SGHDN and CDR2 is FVKESK. This CDR3 spans 11 amino acids. V shed 2 bases and J shed 2 bases, with 1 base lying between them.

The chain uses TRBV7-6 and TRBJ1-1; D remains unclear. Germline V gene data show CDR1 as SGHVS and CDR2 as FNYEAQ. This CDR3 is built from 14 residues. Trimming stripped 5 bases from V and 0 bases from J, with 10 bases between. CDR3 DNA: TGTGCCAGCAGCCCACGGACCCTGAACACTGAAGCTTTCTTT. It is translated as CASSPRTLNTEAFF.

The rearrangement uses TRBV5-1 and TRBJ2-7; D not certain. Germline loops: CDR1 SGHRS, CDR2 YFSETQ. CDR3 size: 12 residues. V was clipped by 0 bases and J by 12 bases, with 13 bases between them. CDR3 sequence (DNA): TGCGCCAGCAGCTTGGAGCTGGATAGTTTGTACTTC. This gives the protein CASSLELDSLYF.

The DNA of the CDR3 is TGTGCCAGCAGTTACGAAAAGCGGAGTGAAGCTTTCTTT. Translated, it gives CASSYEKRSEAFF. The rearrangement uses TRBV6-5 and TRBJ1-1; no reliable D call. This CDR3 contains 13 residues. CDR1 is MNHEY, CDR2 SVGAGI, per germline. V was pared by 2 bases and J by 7 bases, with 11 bases between.

This clone occurred once. The gene calls are TRBV5-6 and TRBJ1-2; 9 bases are a match to TRBD1. There are 13 residues in the CDR3. From germline, CDR1 is SGHDT and CDR2 YYEEEE. Germline trimming cut 3 bases from V and 7 bases from J; bases unmatched to any gene: 4. The CDR3 DNA reads TGTGCCAGCAGCTGGGGACAGGGTTTTGGCTACACCTTC. It is translated as CASSWGQGFGYTF.

This chain uses TRBV29-1 with TRBJ2-1; 9 nucleotides match TRBD2. J was trimmed by 7 bases and V by 4 bases; bases with no gene match: 8. The V gene's germline CDR1 is SQVTM and CDR2 ANQGSEA. The CDR3 extends over 14 amino acids. The CDR3 nucleotides read TGCAGCGTTGTAGGGCTAGCGGGAATAAATGAGCAGTTCTTC. Translated: CSVVGLAGINEQFF.

The chain uses TRBV25-1 and TRBJ1-1; perhaps TRBD1 as D (5 bases). Germline values: CDR1 MGHDK, CDR2 SYGVNS. The CDR3 sequence is 14 residues long. The V end lost 5 bases, the J end lost 4 bases, and 14 bases lay between the germline ends. DNA for the CDR3: TGTGCCAGCAGTCTATCTGGGGGATCCACTGAAGCTTTCTTT. Residues: CASSLSGGSTEAFF.